This TCR beta chain appears in the sequencing data of a study of cytomegalovirus exposure and HLA in healthy donors. Whole-study context: The platform used for the 120 or so validation repertoires matched that of the 650 to 750 first-cohort repertoires, a later analysis reported.

CDR1 SQVTM and CDR2 ANQGSEA come from the germline V gene. Trimming removed 7 bases at V and 2 bases at J, with 8 bases between. This CDR3 contains 12 residues. Sequencing used immunoSEQ multiplex PCR; TCRdb keeps in-frame clones, though not all of them. This sample has about 200,000 clones, with roughly 82% found just once. Study outcomes and limitations: The classifier reportedly diagnosed cytomegalovirus status with high specificity and sensitivity. CMV antigen specificity was confirmed in vitro for a few CMV-associated chains. 150 to 200 TCR beta chains were listed as cytomegalovirus-associated.

As regards this clone: Its cognate antigen is unknown.

What was sequenced was PBMCs. The sequence derives from a young woman in good health and CMV-seronegative. This sequence joins TRBV29-1 and TRBJ2-2, with D possibly TRBD2 on 5 matching bases. CDR3 bases: TGCAGCGGTCGGGGTAACACCGGGGAGCTGTTTTTT. Its protein is CSGRGNTGELFF.